This entry lists 30 T cell receptor beta chains sequenced from one sample in a study of blood T cells in healthy people across ages. Primed by a sample-barcoded 5' primer and a J-beta primer mix, a second PCR proceeded for roughly 6 to 12 cycles. MiXCR, applied by TCRdb to the 5' RACE reads, yields one record per CDR3 protein. The sample contains under 800,000 distinct CDR3 sequences, about 42% of which appear only once. Material for sequencing was blood. The source of these receptors is a woman aged 55-69 years in good health.

The gene calls are TRBV7-2 and TRBJ2-7; 10 bases fit TRBD2. This CDR3 contains 15 residues. Germline values: CDR1 SGHTA, CDR2 FQGNSA. Losses at the gene ends were 5 bases for V and 0 bases for J; bases not matched to a gene: 4. CDR3 in DNA: TGTGCCAGCAGCCAGGGACTAGCGCTCTCCTACGAGCAGTACTTC. This sequence encodes CASSQGLALSYEQYF.

This clonotype has a handful of counts. The chain recombines TRBV6-2 or TRBV6-3 with TRBJ2-1, with 7 nucleotides matching TRBD1. The CDR3 length is 16 residues. Per the germline V gene, CDR1 is MNHEY and CDR2 is SVGEGT. J was trimmed by 5 bases and V by 1 base; bases with no gene match: 8. CDR3 DNA: TGTGCCAGCAGTTACTTAAGGGGACAGCTAAACAATGAGCAGTTCTTC. Encoded protein: CASSYLRGQLNNEQFF.

This clonotype was observed a few times. V usage is TRBV12-3 or TRBV12-4 and J usage is TRBJ2-1; no clear D gene. CDR3 length equals 15 residues. V dropped 5 bases and J dropped 6 bases, with 17 bases sitting between them. The CDR3 reads CASSAITHDGNEQFF. Written as DNA, the CDR3 is TGTGCCAGCAGTGCCATAACCCATGATGGCAATGAGCAGTTCTTC.

The gene calls are TRBV5-1 and TRBJ1-2, with unresolved D. Trimming removed 0 bases at V and 8 bases at J, with 14 bases between. The CDR3 sequence is 14 residues long. CDR1 is SGHRS, CDR2 YFSETQ, per germline. The CDR3 region has the DNA TGCGCCAGCAGCTTGGACGGCGGATCTAGCGGCTACACCTTC. This translates into CASSLDGGSSGYTF.

V is TRBV7-9 and J is TRBJ2-1; TRBD2 matches at 8 bases. Per the germline V gene, CDR1 is SEHNR and CDR2 is FQNEAQ (reference sequence). J was trimmed by 6 bases and V by 6 bases; bases with no gene match: 10. This CDR3 has 15 residues. The CDR3 loop is CASRSGGRSINEQFF. CDR3 DNA sequence: TGTGCCAGCAGAAGTGGCGGGAGGTCAATCAATGAGCAGTTCTTC. Combining the CDR3 with reference TRBV7-9 and TRBJ2-1 gives the whole variable domain DTGVSQNPRHKITKRGQNVTFRCDPISEHNRLYWYRQTLGQGPEFLTYFQNEAQLEKSRLLSDRFSAERPKGSFSTLEIQRTEQGDSAMYLCASRSGGRSINEQFFGPGTRLTVL.

The chain carries TRBV10-2 and TRBJ1-5; the D is unclear. V was trimmed by 6 bases and J by 5 bases, leaving 11 bases between them. This CDR3 is 13 amino acids long. CDR1 is WSHSY and CDR2 is SAAADI in the germline V gene. The DNA for the CDR3 is TGCGCCAGCAGGCTGGGGTTGGATCAGCCCCAGCATTTT. Its protein is CASRLGLDQPQHF.

The chain links TRBV7-3 to TRBJ2-7; D unclear. V lost 3 bases to trimming and J lost 5 bases, with 11 bases between them. Germline CDR1 is SGHTA and CDR2 is FQGTGA. The CDR3 has 13 residues. Here the CDR3 DNA reads TGTGCCAGCAGCTTCCGGGTCCTCCACGAGCAGTACTTC. Translation gives CASSFRVLHEQYF.

The sample holds a few counts of this clonotype. The chain has TRBV6-2 or TRBV6-3 and TRBJ1-5, with TRBD1 as a possible D gene (5 bases). Trimming took off 1 base at V and 6 bases at J, with 13 bases between the two ends. CDR1 and CDR2 (germline): MNHEY, SVGEGT. The CDR3 runs to 15 residues. The CDR3 loop reads CASSYYGQGSQPQHF. CDR3 coding DNA: TGTGCCAGCAGTTACTACGGCCAGGGTAGTCAGCCCCAGCATTTT.

The chain has TRBV11-2 and TRBJ2-3, with 7 bases lining up with TRBD2. Per germline, CDR1 SGHAT and CDR2 FQNNGV. This CDR3 comprises 17 residues. V shed 1 base, J shed 5 bases, and the junction held 12 bases outside the gene matches. This CDR3 reads CASSLGVASGIGDTQYF. The CDR3 coding sequence is TGTGCCAGCAGCTTAGGTGTTGCTAGCGGAATCGGAGATACGCAGTATTTT.

Notes on this clonotype: It may be a read error: a sequence one base away is much more abundant. V is TRBV6-2 or TRBV6-3 and J is TRBJ2-1; D is possibly TRBD1 (9 bases). Germline V lookup: CDR1 MNHEY, CDR2 SVGEGT. This CDR3 has 15 amino acids. CDR3 bases: TGTGACAGCTCAGCCACAGGGGGCGGGAGGAATGAGCAGTTCTTC. Protein product: CDSSATGGGRNEQFF.

The gene calls are TRBV6-2 or TRBV6-3 and TRBJ1-5, with a possible D match to TRBD1 (6 bases). CDR1 and CDR2 (germline): MNHEY, SVGEGT. Deletions cut 1 base from V and 2 bases from J, with 6 bases between. The length of the CDR3 is 14 residues. This CDR3 is CASSYYRGNQPQHF. Here the CDR3 DNA reads TGTGCCAGCAGTTACTACAGGGGCAATCAGCCCCAGCATTTT.

This sequence joins TRBV9 and TRBJ2-2, with TRBD2 as a possible D gene (5 bases). The V end was cut by 7 bases, the J end by 1 base, with 11 bases between. The CDR3 is 14 amino acids. Germline V gene lookup returns CDR1 SGDLS and CDR2 YYNGEE. DNA of the CDR3: TGTGCCAGCTGCCAAAGCGGGAACACCGGGGAGCTGTTTTTT. This sequence encodes CASCQSGNTGELFF.

The chain recombines TRBV7-9 with TRBJ2-2, with D unclear. CDR3 length equals 13 residues. V was pared by 7 bases and J by 6 bases, with 12 bases between. The V gene's germline CDR1 is SEHNR and CDR2 FQNEAQ (reference sequence). The CDR3 protein is CASNYDGAGELFF. The CDR3 DNA follows: TGTGCCAGCAACTACGATGGGGCCGGGGAGCTGTTTTTT.

The rearrangement joins TRBV14 to TRBJ2-1; D remains ambiguous. This CDR3 spans 15 amino acids. Germline V lookup: CDR1 SGHDN, CDR2 FVKESK. V was trimmed by 6 bases and J by 5 bases, leaving 17 bases between them. The CDR3 reads CASSPGFPLNNEQFF. DNA of the CDR3: TGTGCCAGCAGTCCAGGTTTTCCCCTCAACAATGAGCAGTTCTTC.

V and J are TRBV5-6 and TRBJ1-6; D is possibly TRBD1 (5 bases). The CDR3 totals 15 residues. The V end lost 1 base, the J end lost 7 bases, and 12 bases lay between the germline ends. Germline CDR1 reads SGHDT; CDR2 reads YYEEEE. CDR3 loop: CASSLTGSWNSPLHF. The CDR3 DNA sequence: TGTGCCAGCAGCTTGACAGGATCATGGAATTCACCCCTCCACTTT.

DNA for the CDR3: TGCGCCAGCAGCTTGGCAGAAGGGGACAGACAAGAGACCCAGTACTTC. It is translated as CASSLAEGDRQETQYF. The chain has TRBV5-1 and TRBJ2-5; TRBD1 matches at 7 bases. The CDR3 length is 16 residues. V was pared by 0 bases and J by 2 bases, with 7 bases of the junction left unmatched. Germline V gene lookup returns CDR1 SGHRS and CDR2 YFSETQ. The whole variable domain, filled in from reference TRBV5-1 and TRBJ2-5, reads KAGVTQTPRYLIKTRGQQVTLSCSPISGHRSVSWYQQTPGQGLQFLFEYFSETQRNKGNFPGRFSGRQFSNSRSEMNVSTLELGDSALYLCASSLAEGDRQETQYFGPGTRLLVL.

The gene calls are TRBV24-1 and TRBJ2-7; a possible D gene is TRBD1 (8 bases). V gave up 4 bases and J gave up 7 bases, with 16 bases separating them. Looked up from germline, CDR1 is KGHDR and CDR2 is SFDVKD. The CDR3 has 14 residues. CDR3 in amino acids: CATSDNRGGNEQYF. The CDR3 region has the DNA TGTGCCACCAGTGACAACAGGGGGGGCAATGAGCAGTACTTC.

The chain links TRBV5-1 to TRBJ2-1; D remains unclear. CDR1 and CDR2 (germline): SGHRS, YFSETQ. The germline V and J ends were trimmed by 6 bases and 5 bases, with 6 bases remaining between them. This CDR3 contains 11 residues. In DNA, the CDR3 is TGCGCCAGCACCCAGGACAATGAGCAGTTCTTC. Protein product: CASTQDNEQFF.

The chain carries TRBV6-6 and TRBJ2-5; D might be TRBD1 (5 bases). Germline values: CDR1 MNHNY, CDR2 SVGAGI (reference sequence). V lost 2 bases and J lost 5, with 15 bases in between. The CDR3 is 15 amino acids. CDR3 amino acids: CASSYSWQGPETQYF. The CDR3 DNA reads as TGTGCCAGCAGTTACAGCTGGCAGGGCCCGGAGACCCAGTACTTC.

This clonotype has a handful of counts. The chain couples TRBV9 to TRBJ2-1, with 15 nucleotides matching TRBD2. Germline CDR1 SGDLS, CDR2 YYNGEE. This CDR3 is 15 amino acids long. J was trimmed by 10 bases and V by 4 bases; bases with no gene match: 6. Written as DNA, the CDR3 is TGTGCCAGCAGCACTCGGACTAGCGGGAGGGAAGAGCAGTTCTTC. Protein: CASSTRTSGREEQFF.

The rearrangement links TRBV6-1 to TRBJ2-5; 10 nucleotides agree with TRBD1. With 2 bases clipped from V and 9 bases from J, the junction kept 9 bases outside the gene matches. Germline assignment: CDR1 MNHNS and CDR2 SASEGT. CDR3 length equals 15 residues. The CDR3 here is CASSESSGQGRAQYF. CDR3 sequence (DNA): TGTGCCAGCAGTGAATCGTCGGGACAGGGGAGAGCCCAGTACTTC.

At least ten counts were recorded for this clonotype. V gene TRBV10-3 combines with J gene TRBJ2-1; weak D call: TRBD1 (6 bases). CDR1 ENHRY and CDR2 SYGVKD come from the germline V gene. The germline V and J ends were trimmed by 6 bases and 1 base, with 13 bases remaining between them. The CDR3 has 15 amino acids. CDR3 protein: CAIRDRIGSYNEQFF. The CDR3 bases are TGTGCCATCAGGGACAGAATAGGGTCCTACAATGAGCAGTTCTTC.

J is TRBJ2-1 and V is TRBV20-1; 7 bases agree with TRBD2. This CDR3 comprises 14 residues. The ends lost 7 bases at V and 2 bases at J; junction bases unmatched: 8. From germline, CDR1 is DFQATT and CDR2 SNEGSKA (reference sequence). The CDR3 reads CSVPAGNTYNEQFF. In nucleotides, the CDR3 is TGCAGTGTCCCAGCGGGAAATACCTACAATGAGCAGTTCTTC.

The chain employs TRBV18 and TRBJ2-7; a weak D match, TRBD1 (5 bases). Deletions cut 0 bases from V and 2 bases from J, with 11 bases between. This CDR3 spans 15 amino acids. Germline CDR1 is KGHSH and CDR2 is LQKENI. This CDR3 reads CASSPPRAGPYEQYF. The CDR3 bases are TGTGCCAGCTCACCACCTCGAGCAGGGCCCTACGAGCAGTACTTC.

This clonotype came up many times. The J gene is TRBJ2-7, the V gene TRBV11-2, with a weak D call TRBD2 (6 bases). This CDR3 has 15 amino acids. Between the trimmed V and J ends, which lost 1 base and 0 bases, there was a span of 10 bases. CDR1 is SGHAT and CDR2 is FQNNGV in the germline V gene. The CDR3 DNA sequence: TGTGCCAGCAGCTTAGGGCAGCGGGCCTCCTACGAGCAGTACTTC. It is translated as CASSLGQRASYEQYF. The whole variable domain, remainder taken from reference TRBV11-2 and TRBJ2-7, is EAGVAQSPRYKIIEKRQSVAFWCNPISGHATLYWYQQILGQGPKLLIQFQNNGVVDDSQLPKDRFSAERLKGVDSTLKIQPAKLEDSAVYLCASSLGQRASYEQYFGPGTRLTVT.

This clonotype is a singleton in its sample. This rearrangement joins TRBV28 to TRBJ2-2, with 9 bases identical to TRBD1. With 1 base clipped from V and 6 bases from J, the junction kept 9 bases outside the gene matches. The length of the CDR3 is 17 residues. Germline V lookup: CDR1 MDHEN, CDR2 SYDVKM. CDR3 coding DNA: TGTGCCAGCAGTTTATTCCCGGGACAGGGCGCGGCCGGGGAGCTGTTTTTT. It codes for CASSLFPGQGAAGELFF.

The chain couples TRBV29-1 to TRBJ2-1, with D possibly being TRBD2 (6 bases). Germline assignment: CDR1 SQVTM and CDR2 ANQGSEA. Trimming removed 3 bases from V and 9 bases from J, with 12 bases in between. The CDR3 runs 12 residues. The CDR3, as DNA: TGCAGCGTTGACCCCTGGGGAGGTGAGCAGTTCTTC. This sequence encodes CSVDPWGGEQFF.

J is TRBJ2-1 and V is TRBV28; 9 bases match TRBD1. This CDR3 region has 14 residues. The trim removed 4 bases at V and 8 bases at J, leaving 6 bases unmatched. Germline V gene sequence: CDR1 MDHEN, CDR2 SYDVKM. DNA of the CDR3: TGTGCCAGCAGTTCGGGACAGGGTGGTCATGAGCAGTTCTTC. This codes for CASSSGQGGHEQFF.

V is TRBV3-1 and J is TRBJ2-4; 9 bases align to TRBD1. The end of the DNA is better explained by TRBJ2-7, so the J call may be wrong. This CDR3 is built from 14 residues. Germline V gives CDR1 LGHDT, CDR2 YNNKEL (reference sequence). CDR3 bases: TGTGCCAGCAGCCAAGCCGGGACAGGGTACGAGCAGTACTTC. Residues: CASSQAGTGYEQYF.

This clonotype was detected only a few times. The V and J genes are TRBV20-1 and TRBJ2-6; D gene unclear. CDR3 length equals 15 residues. Germline V lookup: CDR1 DFQATT, CDR2 SNEGSKA (reference sequence). Trimming took off 7 bases at V and 1 base at J, with 14 bases between the two ends. The CDR3 spells CSVNEPWSGANVLTF. For the CDR3, the DNA is TGCAGTGTCAACGAACCATGGTCTGGGGCCAACGTCCTGACTTTC.